The 5 T cell receptor beta chains listed next were all sequenced from one sample in a study of blood T cells in healthy people across ages. Primers used in a second PCR of roughly 6 to 12 cycles were a sample-barcoded 5' primer and a J-beta primer mix. TCRdb independently ran MiXCR on the 5' RACE reads; one entry per CDR3 protein. The table has about 970,000 distinct CDR3 sequences, roughly 51% seen once. The sample comprised blood. The origin of the receptors is an older woman in good health.

This rearrangement joins TRBV29-1 to TRBJ2-5; D might be TRBD2 (6 bases). The V end was cut by 7 bases, the J end by 11 bases, with 23 bases between. The CDR3 is 13 residues long. Looked up from germline, CDR1 is SQVTM and CDR2 is ANQGSEA. Here the CDR3 reads CSALDYRGNEQYF. The CDR3 DNA is TGCAGCGCTCTGGACTACCGCGGCAATGAGCAGTACTTC.

The DNA of the CDR3 is TGTGCCAGCAGTTTTGGCTTTTACGGGCAGTACTTC. Amino acid sequence: CASSFGFYGQYF. V and J are TRBV12-3 or TRBV12-4 and TRBJ2-5; D is ambiguous. The CDR3 covers 12 residues. Trimming shortened V by 3 bases and J by 11 bases, and 13 bases separated the two germline ends.

This chain links TRBV9 with TRBJ1-2; no firm D call. Looked up from germline, CDR1 is SGDLS and CDR2 is YYNGEE. This CDR3 has 12 amino acids. Between the trimmed V and J ends, which lost 0 bases and 4 bases, there was a span of 4 bases. The chain's CDR3 is CASSVEGYGYTF. The CDR3 DNA follows: TGTGCCAGCAGCGTAGAGGGCTATGGCTACACCTTC.

The chain employs TRBV2 and TRBJ1-5; D is unclear. This CDR3 contains 13 residues. Germline V gene lookup returns CDR1 SNHLY and CDR2 FYNNEI. The V gene lost 5 bases and the J gene lost 4 bases, with 9 bases spanning the gap. The CDR3 nucleotides read TGTGCCAGCAGTAACCTTCGTAATCAGCCCCAGCATTTT. Residues: CASSNLRNQPQHF.

The V call is TRBV7-9, the J call TRBJ2-3; 9 positions match TRBD1. V lost 4 bases and J lost 4; bases outside the gene matches: 0. This CDR3 contains 13 residues. CDR1 and CDR2 (germline): SEHNR, FQNEAQ (reference sequence). The CDR3 nucleotides are TGTGCCAGCAGCTACAGGGGGCCAGATACGCAGTATTTT. Residues: CASSYRGPDTQYF.